Below are 28 T cell receptor beta chains sequenced from a single sample in a study of technical replicates of blood from a few donors (TCRdb year 2017). Library creation used the immunoSEQ multiplex PCR assay. Drawn from immuneACCESS, this table holds only the in-frame rearrangements with V and J called that TCRdb kept. Clones are partly lost; checked studies trace under half to an unresolved V gene and leave the rest unexplained. For this sample there are about 100,000 clones; around 95% appear just once. The leading ten clones occupy approximately 0.22% of the sample. Sequencing input: T cells isolated from PBMCs. These receptors came from a human donor in good health.

The V gene is TRBV7-2, the J gene TRBJ2-1; 10 bases are a match to TRBD2. Looked up from germline, CDR1 is SGHTA and CDR2 is FQGNSA. Germline trimming cut 4 bases from V and 5 bases from J; bases unmatched to any gene: 14. The CDR3 runs to 18 residues. CDR3 amino acids: CASSSYFHGTSADNEQFF. The CDR3, as DNA: TGTGCCAGCAGCTCGTATTTCCACGGGACTAGCGCCGACAATGAGCAGTTCTTC.

The chain couples TRBV27 to TRBJ2-7, with 11 bases fitting TRBD2. V gave up 5 bases and J gave up 5 bases; unmatched junction bases: 11. The CDR3 is 16 residues long. Germline V lookup: CDR1 MNHEY, CDR2 SMNVEV (reference sequence). CDR3 sequence (DNA): TGTGCCAGCAGTCCTCCCCAGACTAGCGGGATCCACGAGCAGTACTTC. Its protein is CASSPPQTSGIHEQYF.

V is TRBV7-9 and J is TRBJ1-5; a possible D gene is TRBD1 (6 bases). The germline CDR1 and CDR2 sequences are SEHNR and FQNEAQ (reference sequence). This CDR3 has 15 residues. The V gene lost 5 bases and the J gene lost 4 bases, with 15 bases spanning the gap. CDR3 coding DNA: TGTGCCAGCAGCCCCCTGGGGCAGGGGAATCAGCCCCAGCATTTT. Translating gives CASSPLGQGNQPQHF.

Written as DNA, the CDR3 is TGTGCCAGCAGTTACTCGATGGCGGGGGCCAAAAACATTCAGTACTTC. Translation: CASSYSMAGAKNIQYF. This chain uses TRBV6-5 with TRBJ2-4, with a weak D call TRBD2 (6 bases). The germline CDR1 and CDR2 sequences are MNHEY and SVGAGI. This CDR3 contains 16 residues. V lost 0 bases and J lost 1, with 10 bases in between.

This chain joins TRBV6-5 and TRBJ1-1; 8 bases match TRBD1. Germline CDR1 reads MNHEY; CDR2 reads SVGAGI. The J segment lost 3 bases and the V segment lost 0 bases, leaving 0 bases of the junction unmatched. This CDR3 has 14 amino acids. The CDR3 DNA sequence: TGTGCCAGCAGTTACTCACAGGGGGACACTGAAGCTTTCTTT. Amino acids: CASSYSQGDTEAFF.

The chain uses TRBV5-1 and TRBJ2-2, with 7 bases matching TRBD1. The CDR3 totals 15 residues. Germline V gene sequence: CDR1 SGHRS, CDR2 YFSETQ. The V gene end was trimmed by 2 bases and the J gene end by 7 bases; junction bases not matched to a gene: 8. In nucleotides, the CDR3 is TGCGCCAGCAGCTTAAAAGGGGGCCTTGTCGGGGAGCTGTTTTTT. Its translation is CASSLKGGLVGELFF. The entire variable domain, with the rest obtained from reference TRBV5-1 and TRBJ2-2, is as follows: KAGVTQTPRYLIKTRGQQVTLSCSPISGHRSVSWYQQTPGQGLQFLFEYFSETQRNKGNFPGRFSGRQFSNSRSEMNVSTLELGDSALYLCASSLKGGLVGELFFGEGSRLTVL.

V and J are TRBV5-1 and TRBJ1-4; D unclear. Trimming stripped 0 bases from V and 5 bases from J, with 17 bases between. Germline V gene data show CDR1 as SGHRS and CDR2 as YFSETQ. The CDR3 has 17 amino acids. The chain's CDR3 is CASSLGPEGAENEKLFF. DNA of the CDR3: TGCGCCAGCAGCTTGGGTCCGGAGGGAGCTGAAAATGAAAAACTGTTTTTT.

The chain couples TRBV5-1 to TRBJ1-4, with a possible D match to TRBD1 (6 bases). V dropped 5 bases and J dropped 5 bases, with 19 bases sitting between them. This CDR3 comprises 16 residues. Germline V gives CDR1 SGHRS, CDR2 YFSETQ. The CDR3 nucleotides are TGCGCCAGCAGGACCCCATTGGTAGGGGGAAATGAAAAACTGTTTTTT. Translated: CASRTPLVGGNEKLFF.

The chain combines TRBV7-8 with TRBJ1-6, with 9 bases matching TRBD1. The CDR3 has 15 residues. V gave up 2 bases and J gave up 13 bases; unmatched junction bases: 9. Germline V CDR1 and CDR2: SGHVS, FQNEAQ. The CDR3 bases are TGTGCCAGCAGCTTATTACAGGGGGCTCGATTGCCCCTCCACTTT. Translated, it gives CASSLLQGARLPLHF.

The chain couples TRBV27 to TRBJ1-5, with D possibly TRBD1 on 6 matching bases. This CDR3 region has 15 residues. The ends were cut back, 5 bases at V and 9 bases at J, with 20 bases in the middle. Germline values: CDR1 MNHEY, CDR2 SMNVEV (reference sequence). The CDR3: CASSPLAQGISPQHF. The DNA of the CDR3 is TGTGCCAGCAGTCCCTTGGCGCAGGGGATTTCGCCCCAGCATTTT.

This rearrangement joins TRBV20-1 to TRBJ2-5; D perhaps matches TRBD2 (5 bases). The V end was cut by 7 bases, the J end by 5 bases, with 11 bases between. CDR1 and CDR2 from the germline V gene are DFQATT and SNEGSKA (reference sequence). CDR3 length: 11 residues. The CDR3 spells CSGASLETQYF. In nucleotides, the CDR3 is TGCAGTGGGGCTAGCTTGGAGACCCAGTACTTC.

This chain joins TRBV15 and TRBJ2-5, with D maybe TRBD1 (6 bases). Germline V lookup: CDR1 LNHNV, CDR2 YYDKDF (reference sequence). The CDR3 covers 15 residues. V lost 2 bases, J lost 5 bases, and 15 bases lay in between. The CDR3 DNA reads as TGTGCCACCAGCAGACCCCCTACAGGGTCCGAGACCCAGTACTTC. The encoded protein is CATSRPPTGSETQYF.

This rearrangement joins TRBV7-8 to TRBJ1-5; D remains ambiguous. Germline assignment: CDR1 SGHVS and CDR2 FQNEAQ. CDR3 length: 13 amino acids. Between the trimmed V and J ends, which lost 6 bases and 8 bases, there was a span of 14 bases. CDR3 amino acids: CASRTESQEPQHF. The CDR3 DNA sequence: TGTGCCAGCAGGACCGAAAGCCAGGAGCCCCAGCATTTT. The whole variable domain, filled in from reference TRBV7-8 and TRBJ1-5, reads GAGVSQSPRYKVAKRGQDVALRCDPISGHVSLFWYQQALGQGPEFLTYFQNEAQLDKSGLPSDRFFAERPEGSVSTLKIQRTQQEDSAVYLCASRTESQEPQHFGDGTRLSIL.

The chain's CDR3 is CASSLGQTYNEQFF. DNA for the CDR3: TGCGCCAGCAGCCTTGGACAGACCTACAATGAGCAGTTCTTC. The chain links TRBV5-1 to TRBJ2-1; perhaps TRBD1 as D (6 bases). The CDR3 totals 14 residues. Germline V CDR1 and CDR2: SGHRS, YFSETQ. Trimming cost V 4 bases and J 2 bases, with 10 bases left between them. The entire variable domain, with the rest obtained from reference TRBV5-1 and TRBJ2-1, is as follows: KAGVTQTPRYLIKTRGQQVTLSCSPISGHRSVSWYQQTPGQGLQFLFEYFSETQRNKGNFPGRFSGRQFSNSRSEMNVSTLELGDSALYLCASSLGQTYNEQFFGPGTRLTVL.

The V gene is TRBV7-2, the J gene TRBJ2-5; TRBD2 matches at 12 bases. Germline values: CDR1 SGHTA, CDR2 FQGNSA. The CDR3 contains 18 residues. Trimming removed 3 bases from V and 2 bases from J; junction bases left unmatched: 10. CDR3 in amino acids: CASSLRWPSGRAQETQYF. Here the CDR3 DNA reads TGTGCCAGCAGCTTGAGGTGGCCTAGCGGGAGGGCGCAAGAGACCCAGTACTTC.

The chain combines TRBV7-9 with TRBJ2-7, with TRBD1 identical over 9 bases. Germline CDR1 reads SEHNR; CDR2 reads FQNEAQ (reference sequence). J lost 7 bases, V lost 1 base, and 5 bases had no gene match. CDR3 size: 14 residues. CDR3 protein: CASSLGYRGREQYF. Here the CDR3 DNA reads TGTGCCAGCAGCTTAGGGTACAGGGGGCGAGAGCAGTACTTC.

DNA for the CDR3: TGTGCCAGCAGCTTTCCCACGGCGGGAGGAGGCAACGAGCAGTACTTC. Translation: CASSFPTAGGGNEQYF. The gene calls are TRBV5-4 and TRBJ2-7, with TRBD2 matching over 8 bases. This CDR3 spans 16 amino acids. V shed 2 bases and J 5 bases; nucleotides not matched to a gene: 12. Germline CDR1 is SGHNT and CDR2 is YYREEE (reference sequence).

The CDR3 DNA follows: TGTGCCAGCAGCTCGCCCCGGGACAGCCAAGAGACCCAGTACTTC. Translation gives CASSSPRDSQETQYF. This chain connects TRBV11-2 to TRBJ2-5; TRBD1 matches at 7 bases. V lost 4 bases to trimming and J lost 1 base; unmatched junction nucleotides: 6. The CDR3 has 15 residues. Per germline, CDR1 SGHAT and CDR2 FQNNGV.

The rearrangement joins TRBV25-1 to TRBJ2-1, with 10 bases lining up with TRBD2. The CDR3 runs 17 residues. J was trimmed by 4 bases and V by 1 base; bases with no gene match: 7. Germline loops: CDR1 MGHDK, CDR2 SYGVNS. CDR3 loop: CASSEWARTSGYNEQFF. CDR3 in DNA: TGTGCCAGCAGTGAATGGGCGAGGACTAGCGGTTACAATGAGCAGTTCTTC.

The V and J genes are TRBV6-1 and TRBJ1-5, with D perhaps TRBD1 (6 bases). Trimming left V 4 bases short and J 3 bases short, with 13 bases between. Germline CDR1 and CDR2: MNHNS and SASEGT. There are 15 residues in the CDR3. Written as DNA, the CDR3 is TGTGCCAGCAGTGCCCGGGGACAAACCAATCAGCCCCAGCATTTT. Translating gives CASSARGQTNQPQHF.

This clone has a single count. The rearrangement links TRBV19 to TRBJ2-2; D perhaps matches TRBD2 (6 bases). The CDR3 totals 13 residues. Germline CDR1 LNHDA, CDR2 SQIVND (reference sequence). Trimming cost V 3 bases and J 7 bases, with 9 bases left between them. The DNA of the CDR3 is TGTGCCAGTAGTATCAAAGCGGGCGGGGAGCTGTTTTTT. Residues: CASSIKAGGELFF.

The chain is built from TRBV2 and TRBJ2-5; D is undetermined. Per the germline V gene, CDR1 is SNHLY and CDR2 is FYNNEI. The ends were cut back, 2 bases at V and 5 bases at J, with 3 bases in the middle. This CDR3 spans 11 amino acids. The CDR3 loop is CASSESETQYF. In DNA, the CDR3 is TGTGCCAGCAGTGAATCTGAGACCCAGTACTTC.

CDR3 sequence (DNA): TGTGCCAGCAGTGTTTCTCCAGGGGCTAACTATGGCTACACCTTC. This sequence encodes CASSVSPGANYGYTF. The chain combines TRBV2 with TRBJ1-2; tentatively, D is TRBD1 (6 bases). Trimming stripped 4 bases from V and 0 bases from J, with 12 bases between. In germline, CDR1 is SNHLY, CDR2 FYNNEI. This CDR3 has 15 residues.

This chain joins TRBV27 and TRBJ2-7; 8 nucleotides align to TRBD2. The germline V gene has CDR1 MNHEY and CDR2 SMNVEV (reference sequence). The CDR3 extends over 15 amino acids. The trim removed 4 bases at V and 5 bases at J, leaving 10 bases unmatched. The CDR3 DNA sequence: TGTGCCAGCAGTTCCCTTGGAGGGCGGGAGGACGAGCAGTACTTC. Its protein product is CASSSLGGREDEQYF.

The chain employs TRBV16 and TRBJ1-4; D is possibly TRBD1 (6 bases). The CDR3 sequence is 14 residues long. Germline V lookup: CDR1 KGHSY, CDR2 FQNENV. The V and J ends lost 2 bases and 7 bases respectively, with 11 bases between them. The CDR3 is CASSQQGQGEKLFF. The CDR3 nucleotides are TGTGCCAGCAGCCAACAGGGGCAGGGTGAAAAACTGTTTTTT.

J is TRBJ2-5 and V is TRBV7-8; D unclear. Trimming took 0 bases from V and 2 from J, leaving 13 bases between them. CDR1 and CDR2 (germline): SGHVS, FQNEAQ. The length of the CDR3 is 16 residues. This CDR3 reads CASSLAGWAEQETQYF. CDR3 nucleotides: TGTGCCAGCAGCTTAGCTGGGTGGGCAGAGCAAGAGACCCAGTACTTC.

The rearrangement joins TRBV28 to TRBJ1-6; D uncertain. V shed 8 bases and J shed 10 bases, with 9 bases lying between them. This CDR3 has 11 amino acids. The germline V gene has CDR1 MDHEN and CDR2 SYDVKM. CDR3: CASGSGSPLHF. In DNA, the CDR3 is TGTGCCAGCGGTTCGGGGTCACCCCTCCACTTT.

J is TRBJ2-3 and V is TRBV29-1, with 12 bases identical to TRBD2. CDR1 SQVTM and CDR2 ANQGSEA come from the germline V gene. The CDR3 consists of 15 residues. V was clipped by 6 bases and J by 2 bases; unmatched bases: 6. CDR3 region: CSVRTSGDPTDTQYF. CDR3 nucleotides: TGCAGCGTACGGACTAGCGGGGACCCCACAGATACGCAGTATTTT.